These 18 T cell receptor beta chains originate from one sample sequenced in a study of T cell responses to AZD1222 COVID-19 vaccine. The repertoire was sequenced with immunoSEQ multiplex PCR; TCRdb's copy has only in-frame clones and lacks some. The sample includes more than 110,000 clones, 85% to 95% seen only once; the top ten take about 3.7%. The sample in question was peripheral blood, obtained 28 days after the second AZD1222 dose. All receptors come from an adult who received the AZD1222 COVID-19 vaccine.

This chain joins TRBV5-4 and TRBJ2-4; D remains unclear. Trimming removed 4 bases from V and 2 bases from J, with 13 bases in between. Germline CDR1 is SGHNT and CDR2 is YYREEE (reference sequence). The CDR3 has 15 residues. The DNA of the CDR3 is TGTGCCAGCAGCCCCTACAGTAGTACCAAAAACATTCAGTACTTC. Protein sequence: CASSPYSSTKNIQYF.

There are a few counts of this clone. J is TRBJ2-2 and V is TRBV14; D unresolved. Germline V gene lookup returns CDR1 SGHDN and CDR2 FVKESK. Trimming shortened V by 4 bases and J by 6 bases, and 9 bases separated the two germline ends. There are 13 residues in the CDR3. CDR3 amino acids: CASSLSRAGELFF. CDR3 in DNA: TGTGCCAGCAGCCTCTCTAGAGCCGGGGAGCTGTTTTTT.

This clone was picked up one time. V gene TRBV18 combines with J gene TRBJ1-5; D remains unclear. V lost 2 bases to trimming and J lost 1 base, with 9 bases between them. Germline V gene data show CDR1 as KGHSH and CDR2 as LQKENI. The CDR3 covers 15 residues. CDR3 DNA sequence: TGTGCCAGCTCACCAGGGTATCCCAGCAATCAGCCCCAGCATTTT. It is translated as CASSPGYPSNQPQHF.

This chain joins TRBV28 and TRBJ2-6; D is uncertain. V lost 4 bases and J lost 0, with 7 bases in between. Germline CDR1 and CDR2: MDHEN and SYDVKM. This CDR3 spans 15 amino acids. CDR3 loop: CASSSGGSGANVLTF. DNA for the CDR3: TGTGCCAGCAGTTCAGGCGGCTCTGGGGCCAACGTCCTGACTTTC.

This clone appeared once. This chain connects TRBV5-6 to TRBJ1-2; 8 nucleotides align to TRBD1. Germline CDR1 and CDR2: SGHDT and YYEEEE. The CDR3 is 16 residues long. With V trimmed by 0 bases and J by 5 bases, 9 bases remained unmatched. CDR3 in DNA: TGTGCCAGCAGCTTGGCCGTTTCAGGGGGCCCGTATGGCTACACCTTC. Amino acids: CASSLAVSGGPYGYTF.

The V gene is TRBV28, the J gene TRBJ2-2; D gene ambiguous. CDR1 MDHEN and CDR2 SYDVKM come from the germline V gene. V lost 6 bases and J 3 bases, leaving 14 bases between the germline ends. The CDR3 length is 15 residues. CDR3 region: CASRVSAGYTGELFF. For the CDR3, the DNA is TGTGCCAGCAGAGTATCGGCAGGCTACACCGGGGAGCTGTTTTTT.

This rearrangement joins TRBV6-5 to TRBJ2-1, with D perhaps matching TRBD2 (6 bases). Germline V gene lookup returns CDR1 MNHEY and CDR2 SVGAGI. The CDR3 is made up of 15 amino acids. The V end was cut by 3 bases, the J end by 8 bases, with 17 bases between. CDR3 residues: CASSYGDSYPYEQFF. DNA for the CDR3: TGTGCCAGCAGTTATGGGGACTCCTATCCCTATGAGCAGTTCTTC.

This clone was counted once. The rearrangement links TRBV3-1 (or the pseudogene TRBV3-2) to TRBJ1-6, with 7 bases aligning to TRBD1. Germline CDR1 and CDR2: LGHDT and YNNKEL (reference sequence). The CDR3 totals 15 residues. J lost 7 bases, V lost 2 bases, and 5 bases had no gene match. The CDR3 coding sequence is TGTGCCAGCAGCCAAACAGGGGTTTCAAATTCACCCCTCCACTTT. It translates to CASSQTGVSNSPLHF.

The CDR3 region has the DNA TGCGCCAGCAGCTTGAGCGGGGGCGATAACACTGAAGCTTTCTTT. Translation gives CASSLSGGDNTEAFF. V usage is TRBV5-1 and J usage is TRBJ1-1; a possible D gene is TRBD1 (6 bases). V was cut by 1 base and J by 2 bases, with 12 bases left in between. The CDR3 is 15 amino acids. Germline V CDR1 and CDR2: SGHRS, YFSETQ.

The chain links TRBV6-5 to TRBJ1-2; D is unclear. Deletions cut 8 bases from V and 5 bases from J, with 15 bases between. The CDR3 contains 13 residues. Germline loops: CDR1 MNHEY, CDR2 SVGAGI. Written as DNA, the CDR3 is TGTGCCAGCTCCCCCGGGCAGAGATATGGCTACACCTTC. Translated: CASSPGQRYGYTF.

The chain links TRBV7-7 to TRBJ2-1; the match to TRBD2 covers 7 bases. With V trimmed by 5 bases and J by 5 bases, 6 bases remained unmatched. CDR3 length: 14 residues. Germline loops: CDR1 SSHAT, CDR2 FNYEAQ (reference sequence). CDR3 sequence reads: CASSQRAGDNEQFF. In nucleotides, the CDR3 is TGTGCCAGCAGCCAGCGGGCGGGGGACAATGAGCAGTTCTTC. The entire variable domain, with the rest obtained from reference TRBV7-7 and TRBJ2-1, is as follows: GAGVSQSPRYKVTKRGQDVTLRCDPISSHATLYWYQQALGQGPEFLTYFNYEAQPDKSGLPSDRFSAERPEGSISTLTIQRTEQRDSAMYRCASSQRAGDNEQFFGPGTRLTVL.

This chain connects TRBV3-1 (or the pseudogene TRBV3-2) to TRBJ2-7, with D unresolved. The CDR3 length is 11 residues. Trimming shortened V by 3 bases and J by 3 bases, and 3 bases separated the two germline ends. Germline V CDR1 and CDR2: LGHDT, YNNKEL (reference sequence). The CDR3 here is CASSHRYEQYF. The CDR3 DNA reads TGTGCCAGCAGCCACCGCTACGAGCAGTACTTC.

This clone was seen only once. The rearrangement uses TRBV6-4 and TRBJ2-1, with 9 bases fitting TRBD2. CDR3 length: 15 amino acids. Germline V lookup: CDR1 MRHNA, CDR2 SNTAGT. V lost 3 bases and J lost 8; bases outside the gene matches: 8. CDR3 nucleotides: TGTGCCAGCAGTGAGGGCGCTAGCGGGATCGATGAGCAGTTCTTC. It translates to CASSEGASGIDEQFF.

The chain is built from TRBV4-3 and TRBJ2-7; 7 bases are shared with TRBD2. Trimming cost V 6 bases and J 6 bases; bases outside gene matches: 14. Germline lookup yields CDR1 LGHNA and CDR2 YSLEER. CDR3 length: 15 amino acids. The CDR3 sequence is CASSRPAGPGFEQYF. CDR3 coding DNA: TGCGCCAGCAGTCGGCCAGCGGGACCAGGCTTCGAGCAGTACTTC.

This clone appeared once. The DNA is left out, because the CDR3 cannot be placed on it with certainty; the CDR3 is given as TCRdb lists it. The CDR3 is CASSSLWTSSYNEQFF. The chain uses TRBV27 and TRBJ2-1; no check of the table's D call, TRBD1, against the DNA was made. The CDR3 is 16 residues long, ends included. Germline V gene sequence: CDR1 MNHEY, CDR2 SMNVEV (reference sequence).

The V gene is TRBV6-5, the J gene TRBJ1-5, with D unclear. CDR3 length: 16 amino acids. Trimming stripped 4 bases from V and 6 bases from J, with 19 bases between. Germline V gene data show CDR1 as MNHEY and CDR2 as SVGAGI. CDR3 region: CASSSHSEGSSQPQHF. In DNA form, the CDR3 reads TGTGCCAGCAGTTCCCATTCTGAGGGAAGTAGTCAGCCCCAGCATTTT.

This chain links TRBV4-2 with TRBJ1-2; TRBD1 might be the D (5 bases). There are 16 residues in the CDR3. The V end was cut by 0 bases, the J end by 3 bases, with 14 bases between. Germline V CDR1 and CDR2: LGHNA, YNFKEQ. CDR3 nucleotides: TGTGCCAGCAGCCAAGAAGGGGCGGCAGCCCACTATGGCTACACCTTC. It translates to CASSQEGAAAHYGYTF.

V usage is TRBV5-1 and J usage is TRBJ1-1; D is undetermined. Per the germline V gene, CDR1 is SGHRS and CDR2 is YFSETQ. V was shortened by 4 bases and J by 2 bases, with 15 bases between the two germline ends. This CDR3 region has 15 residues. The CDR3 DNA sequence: TGCGCCAGCAGCGATGCGGCGGGTACAAACACTGAAGCTTTCTTT. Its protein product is CASSDAAGTNTEAFF.